This T cell receptor beta chain originates from a study of Graves' ophthalmopathy and Graves' hyperthyroidism. For the study at large: Specimen type is peripheral blood, obtained at initial diagnosis before any treatment.

The CDR3 loop spans 14 amino acids. With 6 bases clipped from V and 6 bases from J, the junction kept 6 bases outside the gene matches. The study, taken as a whole, reports: The model's prediction of ophthalmopathy progression had 65% to 71% sensitivity and around 72% specificity. Appearing in blood as well were most expanded thyroid clonotypes above 0.001 frequency.

This clonotype has at least ten counts. Its antigen is undetermined. RNA transcripts were the source from which TCR beta CDR3 regions were amplified. RT-PCR with HTBI primers came first, then second-round multiplex PCR. TCRdb re-derived calls from the multiplex PCR reads in MiXCR, one entry per CDR3 protein. This sample yields about 150,000 distinct CDR3 sequences, of which approximately 40% are seen a single time; under 7% belongs to the top ten. The sequence was collected from a woman between 40 and 55 years old with Graves' ophthalmopathy. The chain has TRBV12-3 or TRBV12-4 and TRBJ1-5; TRBD1 matches at 9 bases. Input material: peripheral blood. CDR3 sequence: CASRTGGAGQPQHF. CDR3 bases: TGTGCCAGCAGAACAGGGGGCGCCGGTCAGCCCCAGCATTTT.